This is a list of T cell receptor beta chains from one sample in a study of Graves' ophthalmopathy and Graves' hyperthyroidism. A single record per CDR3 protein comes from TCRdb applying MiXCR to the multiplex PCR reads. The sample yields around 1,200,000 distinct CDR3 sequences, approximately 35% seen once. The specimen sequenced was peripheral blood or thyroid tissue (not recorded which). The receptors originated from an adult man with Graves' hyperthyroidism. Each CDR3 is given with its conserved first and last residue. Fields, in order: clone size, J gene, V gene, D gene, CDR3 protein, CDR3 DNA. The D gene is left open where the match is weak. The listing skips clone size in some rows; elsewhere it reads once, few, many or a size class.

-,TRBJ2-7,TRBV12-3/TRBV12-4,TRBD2,CASSPGTSGGHEQYF,TGTGCCAGCAGCCCCGGGACTAGCGGGGGCCACGAGCAGTACTTC
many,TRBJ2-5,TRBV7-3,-,CASSPPGVSQTQYF,TGTGCCAGCAGCCCTCCAGGGGTCTCCCAGACCCAGTACTTC
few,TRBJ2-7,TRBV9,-,CASGQGKLGYEQYF,TGTGCCAGCGGGCAGGGCAAGTTGGGGTACGAGCAGTACTTC
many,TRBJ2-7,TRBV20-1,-,CSALTAEGYEQYF,TGCAGTGCTCTGACCGCGGAGGGATACGAGCAGTACTTC
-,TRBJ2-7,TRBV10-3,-,CAISVQGQYF,TGTGCCATCAGTGTTCAGGGGCAGTACTTC
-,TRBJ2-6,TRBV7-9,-,CASSSAGFSGANVLTF,TGTGCCAGCAGCTCGGCCGGCTTCTCTGGGGCCAACGTCCTGACTTTC
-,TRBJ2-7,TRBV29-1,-,CSVVAALNEQYF,TGCAGCGTTGTTGCAGCGCTCAACGAGCAGTACTTC
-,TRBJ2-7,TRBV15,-,CATSRGGGAYEQYF,TGTGCCACCAGCAGAGGCGGAGGGGCTTACGAGCAGTACTTC
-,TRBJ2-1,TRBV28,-,CASSRSTTGDYEQFF,TGTGCCAGCTCCCGTTCGACGACGGGAGACTACGAGCAGTTCTTC
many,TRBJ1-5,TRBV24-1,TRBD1,CATSEQGVDQPQHF,TGTGCCACCAGTGAACAGGGGGTCGATCAGCCCCAGCATTTT
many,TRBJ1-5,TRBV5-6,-,CASSLYGNSNQPQHF,TGTGCCAGCAGCTTGTACGGAAATAGCAATCAGCCCCAGCATTTT
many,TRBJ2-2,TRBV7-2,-,CASSLGGGLGELFF,TGTGCCAGCAGCTTAGGCGGGGGCCTAGGGGAGCTGTTTTTT
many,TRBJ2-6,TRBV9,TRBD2,CASSVGLAGISGANVLTF,TGTGCCAGCAGCGTAGGACTAGCGGGGATCTCTGGGGCCAACGTCCTGACTTTC
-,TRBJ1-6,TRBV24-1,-,CATSRGFNSPLHF,TGTGCCACCAGTCGGGGATTTAATTCACCCCTCCACTTT
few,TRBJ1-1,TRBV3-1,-,CASSNLGDFAEAFF,TGTGCCAGCAGCAACTTGGGAGATTTCGCTGAAGCTTTCTTT
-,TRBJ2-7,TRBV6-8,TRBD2,CASSNPSTSGRESCDEQYF,TGTGCCAGCAGTAACCCGTCGACTAGCGGGAGGGAAAGCTGCGACGAGCAGTACTTC
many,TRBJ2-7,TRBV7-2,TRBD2,CASSSRAGVSYEQYF,TGTGCCAGCAGCTCCAGAGCGGGGGTCTCCTACGAGCAGTACTTC
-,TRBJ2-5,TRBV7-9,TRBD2,CASAPGLAGGGETQYF,TGTGCCAGCGCCCCGGGACTAGCGGGAGGCGGTGAGACCCAGTACTTC
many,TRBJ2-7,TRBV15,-,CATSREQSGYEQYF,TGTGCCACCAGCAGAGAACAGTCGGGATACGAGCAGTACTTC
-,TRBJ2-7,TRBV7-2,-,CASSLAGRGNEQYF,TGTGCCAGCAGCTTAGCCGGGAGAGGAAACGAGCAGTACTTC
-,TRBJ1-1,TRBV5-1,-,CASSLAGGGDTEAFF,TGTGCCAGCAGCTTGGCGGGGGGGGGGGACACTGAAGCTTTCTTT
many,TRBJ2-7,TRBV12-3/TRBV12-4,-,CASSPNRIHEQYF,TGTGCCAGCAGCCCCAATCGGATCCACGAGCAGTACTTC
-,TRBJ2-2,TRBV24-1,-,CASSLVSGKTGELFF,TGTGCCAGCAGTTTGGTATCTGGGAAAACCGGGGAGCTGTTTTTT
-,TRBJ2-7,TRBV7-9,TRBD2,CASSLAGGSSF,TGTGCCAGCAGCTTAGCGGGAGGGAGCTCCTTC
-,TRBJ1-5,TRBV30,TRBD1,CAWADRGHQPQHF,TGTGCCTGGGCGGACAGGGGACATCAGCCCCAGCATTTT
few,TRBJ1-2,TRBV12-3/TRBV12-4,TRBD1,CASSHPPQDRANYGYTF,TGTGCCAGCAGCCATCCCCCCCAGGACAGGGCTAACTATGGCTACACCTTC
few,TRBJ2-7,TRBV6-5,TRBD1,CASSFPIGQGGEQYF,TGTGCCAGCAGTTTCCCAATCGGACAGGGGGGAGAGCAGTACTTC
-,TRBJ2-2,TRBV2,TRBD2,CARASGRVTGELFF,TGTGCCAGAGCTAGCGGGAGGGTCACCGGGGAGCTGTTTTTT
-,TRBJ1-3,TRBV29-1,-,CSVDPNGGTSSGNTIYF,TGCAGCGTTGATCCAAATGGGGGAACGAGCTCTGGAAACACCATATATTTT
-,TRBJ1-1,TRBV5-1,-,CASNLRPRGTEAFF,TGCGCCAGCAACTTGCGGCCCAGAGGAACTGAAGCTTTCTTT
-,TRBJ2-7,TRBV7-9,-,CASSLGPRAPGVEQYF,TGTGCCAGCAGCTTAGGCCCCCGGGCCCCGGGAGTCGAGCAGTACTTC
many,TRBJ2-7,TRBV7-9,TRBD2,CASSLDGSGGVYEQYF,TGTGCCAGCAGCTTAGATGGTAGCGGGGGAGTCTACGAGCAGTACTTC
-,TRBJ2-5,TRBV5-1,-,CASSLFTSGGLRQETQYF,TGCGCCAGCAGCTTGTTCACGAGTGGGGGTCTCCGACAAGAGACCCAGTACTTC
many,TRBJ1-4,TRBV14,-,CASRGLLNEKLFF,TGTGCCAGCAGGGGACTCCTTAATGAAAAACTGTTTTTT
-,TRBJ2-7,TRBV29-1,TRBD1,CSGTPGQGAYEQYF,TGCAGCGGGACTCCGGGACAGGGGGCCTACGAGCAGTACTTC
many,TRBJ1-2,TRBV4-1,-,CASSQLRGPNYGYTF,TGCGCCAGCAGCCAACTGCGAGGACCCAACTATGGCTACACCTTC
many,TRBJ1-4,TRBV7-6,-,CASSLAYGPRGEKLFF,TGTGCCAGCAGCTTAGCGTATGGACCGAGAGGAGAAAAACTGTTTTTT
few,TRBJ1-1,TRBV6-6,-,CASSPPGLLGRYF,TGTGCCAGCAGCCCGCCAGGACTCCTCGGAAGGTACTTT
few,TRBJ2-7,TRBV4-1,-,CASSQYTPGSSSEQYF,TGCGCCAGCAGCCAGTACACCCCCGGGAGCTCTTCCGAGCAGTACTTC
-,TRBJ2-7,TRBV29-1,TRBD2,CSGGLGGHEQYF,TGCAGCGGAGGACTAGGCGGGCACGAGCAGTACTTC
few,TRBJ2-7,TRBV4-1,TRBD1,CASSQTTGVYEQYF,TGCGCCAGCAGCCAAACCACAGGGGTCTACGAGCAGTACTTC
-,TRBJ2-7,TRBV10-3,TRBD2,CASRPPPVAGENEQYF,TGTGCCAGCAGACCCCCTCCCGTAGCGGGGGAGAACGAGCAGTACTTC
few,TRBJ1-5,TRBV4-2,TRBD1,CASSQVLQGDQPQHF,TGTGCCAGCAGCCAAGTCTTACAGGGGGACCAGCCCCAGCATTTT
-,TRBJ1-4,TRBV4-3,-,CASSQALPATNEKLFF,TGCGCCAGCAGCCAAGCACTCCCCGCAACTAATGAAAAACTGTTTTTT
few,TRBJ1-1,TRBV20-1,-,CSARAPWKDTEAFF,TGCAGTGCTAGAGCCCCGTGGAAGGACACTGAAGCTTTCTTT
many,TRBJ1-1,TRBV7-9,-,CASSPGQFEAEAFF,TGTGCCAGCAGCCCAGGACAGTTTGAAGCCGAAGCTTTCTTT
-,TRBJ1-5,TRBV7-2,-,CATELSNQPQHF,TGTGCTACGGAGCTTAGCAATCAGCCCCAGCATTTT
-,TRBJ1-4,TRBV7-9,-,CASSLESPREKLFF,TGTGCCAGCAGCTTAGAAAGCCCCCGGGAAAAACTGTTTTTT
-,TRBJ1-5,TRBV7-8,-,CASSVSGSRETQHF,TGTGCCAGCAGCGTAAGCGGGTCTAGAGAGACCCAGCATTTT